This TCR beta chain was sequenced for a study of beta chain features in type 1 diabetes. Notes on the study in general: A greater similarity of naive, central memory and Treg TCRB repertoires was seen among patients than among healthy donors. Diminished insertions and augmented deletions at VDJ junctions characterized type 1 diabetes patients.

Without exception, sorted populations had purity beyond 98%. Reverse transcribing all isolated RNA meant expressed TCRB transcripts were sequenced. The assay was immunoSEQ multiplex PCR, and TCRdb's table has in-frame clones only and misses some. The sample records about 900,000 clones, roughly a sixth being singletons. Points on this clone: What it binds is unknown.

The CDR3 has 15 residues. Trimming removed 7 bases from V and 3 bases from J, with 19 bases in between. The germline CDR1 and CDR2 sequences are SQVTM and ANQGSEA. The clonotype comes from a woman between 18 and 29 years old in good health. The specimen was naive CD4+ T cells from blood. The rearrangement uses TRBV29-1 and TRBJ2-1, with D possibly TRBD1 on 7 matching bases. The CDR3 here is CSGVRGDRYYNEQFF. The CDR3 region has the DNA TGCAGCGGGGTCAGGGGGGACCGATACTACAATGAGCAGTTCTTC.